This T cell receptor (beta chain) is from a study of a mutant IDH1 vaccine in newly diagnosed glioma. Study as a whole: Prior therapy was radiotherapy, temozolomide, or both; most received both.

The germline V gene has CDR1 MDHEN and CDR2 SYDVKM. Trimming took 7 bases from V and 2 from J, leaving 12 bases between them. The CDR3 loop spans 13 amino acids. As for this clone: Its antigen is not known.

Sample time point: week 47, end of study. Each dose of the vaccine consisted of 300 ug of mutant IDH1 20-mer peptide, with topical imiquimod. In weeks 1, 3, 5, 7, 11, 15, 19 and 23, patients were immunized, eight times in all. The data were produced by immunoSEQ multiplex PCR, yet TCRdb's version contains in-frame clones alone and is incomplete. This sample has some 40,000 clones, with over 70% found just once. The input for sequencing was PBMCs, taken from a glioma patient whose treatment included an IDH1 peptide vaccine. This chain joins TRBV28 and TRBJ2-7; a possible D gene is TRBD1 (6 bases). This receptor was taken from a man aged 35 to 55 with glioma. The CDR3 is CASTPDSTYEQYF. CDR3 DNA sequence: TGTGCCAGCACCCCGGACAGTACCTACGAGCAGTACTTC.